Each of the 30 T cell receptor beta chains below was sequenced from the same sample in a study of blood T cell repertoires in COVID-19. Sequenced by immunoSEQ multiplex PCR; TCRdb stores in-frame clones only, minus some. Among 120,000 to 150,000 clones, around 87% were seen once, and the ten largest hold more than 4%. The sequenced sample consisted of peripheral blood. The receptors stem from a woman in her thirties or forties with acute or convalescent COVID-19.

This sequence joins TRBV6-6 and TRBJ1-2, with D perhaps TRBD1 (5 bases). CDR1 MNHNY and CDR2 SVGAGI come from the germline V gene (reference sequence). This CDR3 has 13 amino acids. The V gene lost 6 bases and the J gene lost 4 bases, with 12 bases spanning the gap. This CDR3 reads CASSSQESYGYTF. For the CDR3, the DNA is TGTGCCAGCAGCTCACAGGAAAGCTATGGCTACACCTTC.

The V call is TRBV30, the J call TRBJ1-5; D is unresolved. Germline CDR1 reads GTSNPN; CDR2 reads SVGIG (reference sequence). The length of the CDR3 is 15 residues. Trimming left V 0 bases short and J 0 bases short, with 9 bases between. CDR3 residues: CAWSVRGRSNQPQHF. In DNA form, the CDR3 reads TGTGCCTGGAGTGTACGTGGGCGTAGCAATCAGCCCCAGCATTTT. The whole variable domain, remainder taken from reference TRBV30 and TRBJ1-5, is SQTIHQWPATLVQPVGSPLSLECTVEGTSNPNLYWYRQAAGRGLQLLFYSVGIGQISSEVPQNLSASRPQDRQFILSSKKLLLSDSGFYLCAWSVRGRSNQPQHFGDGTRLSIL.

This clone has only one observation. The rearrangement uses TRBV19 and TRBJ2-1, with 8 positions matching TRBD1. Germline CDR1 and CDR2: LNHDA and SQIVND (reference sequence). This CDR3 has 13 amino acids. CDR3 bases: TGTGCAACGGGGACAGGACTTCTCAATGAGCAGTTCTTC. This codes for CATGTGLLNEQFF.

This chain connects TRBV27 to TRBJ1-3; D is uncertain. Trimming left V 3 bases short and J 9 bases short, with 15 bases between. The CDR3 is made up of 14 amino acids. Looked up from germline, CDR1 is MNHEY and CDR2 is SMNVEV (reference sequence). The CDR3: CASSFGTETSTIYF. The CDR3 DNA sequence: TGTGCCAGCAGTTTCGGAACAGAAACATCCACCATATATTTT.

The chain has TRBV29-1 and TRBJ2-7; 7 nucleotides line up with TRBD1. CDR1 is SQVTM and CDR2 is ANQGSEA in the germline V gene. The CDR3 covers 11 residues. CDR3 in DNA: TGCAGTACTAGGGGGCAGCACGAGCAGTACTTC. It specifies CSTRGQHEQYF.

The rearrangement uses TRBV4-3 and TRBJ1-4; possible D gene TRBD1, 5 bases. V was trimmed by 0 bases and J by 7 bases, leaving 15 bases between them. Germline assignment: CDR1 LGHNA and CDR2 YSLEER. This CDR3 spans 16 amino acids. CDR3 nucleotides: TGCGCCAGCAGCCAAGATCCGGGCAGGGTTGGTGAAAAACTGTTTTTT. Its translation is CASSQDPGRVGEKLFF.

The chain is built from TRBV2 and TRBJ2-3; 7 nucleotides line up with TRBD2. V shed 6 bases, J shed 8 bases, and the junction held 14 bases outside the gene matches. CDR1 and CDR2 (germline): SNHLY, FYNNEI. This CDR3 region has 15 residues. The CDR3 DNA follows: TGTGCCAGCAGCGGGGGAGGGCTTAGGGAGGGTACGCAGTATTTT. Its protein is CASSGGGLREGTQYF.

The chain joins TRBV19 to TRBJ1-1; D remains unclear. V lost 3 bases and J lost 6, with 14 bases in between. This CDR3 is built from 14 residues. Germline V CDR1 and CDR2: LNHDA, SQIVND (reference sequence). The CDR3 spells CASSILAARAEAFF. The CDR3 DNA follows: TGTGCCAGTAGTATTTTGGCAGCCCGGGCTGAAGCTTTCTTT. The full variable domain, completed using reference TRBV19 and TRBJ1-1, is DGGITQSPKYLFRKEGQNVTLSCEQNLNHDAMYWYRQDPGQGLRLIYYSQIVNDFQKGDIAEGYSVSREKKESFPLTVTSAQKNPTAFYLCASSILAARAEAFFGQGTRLTVV.

The V gene is TRBV10-3, the J gene TRBJ1-2; the match to TRBD1 covers 12 bases. V shed 2 bases, J shed 4 bases, and the junction held 2 bases outside the gene matches. CDR1 ENHRY and CDR2 SYGVKD come from the germline V gene. The CDR3 length is 15 residues. CDR3 in amino acids: CAISEGTGGRYGYTF. For the CDR3, the DNA is TGTGCCATCAGTGAGGGGACAGGGGGCCGCTATGGCTACACCTTC.

About this clone itself: This may be a read error: a much more frequent sequence differs by one nucleotide. The genes are TRBV7-2 and TRBJ2-7; D gene ambiguous. Trimming removed 5 bases from V and 0 bases from J, with 8 bases in between. The CDR3 loop spans 13 amino acids. Germline CDR1 reads SGHTA; CDR2 reads FQGNSA. The chain's CDR3 is CASSPRNSYEQYF. In DNA, the CDR3 is TGTGCCAGCAGCCCCAGGAACTCCTACGAGCAGTACTTC.

A few counts support this clone. This chain links TRBV9 with TRBJ2-5; 14 bases agree with TRBD2. CDR3 length: 16 amino acids. Germline V gene sequence: CDR1 SGDLS, CDR2 YYNGEE. Trimming took 0 bases from V and 2 from J; bases not matched to a gene: 0. CDR3 nucleotides: TGTGCCAGCAGCGTAGGGACTAGCGGGGGGCAAGAGACCCAGTACTTC. As protein: CASSVGTSGGQETQYF.

The chain has TRBV24-1 and TRBJ2-1; 11 nucleotides line up with TRBD1. J gave up 6 bases and V 5 bases, and 8 bases lay outside the gene matches. Germline loops: CDR1 KGHDR, CDR2 SFDVKD. The CDR3 has 16 amino acids. The CDR3 DNA reads as TGTGCCACCAGTGGGGGACCGGGACAGGGGGGCAATGAGCAGTTCTTC. The encoded protein is CATSGGPGQGGNEQFF.

V and J are TRBV18 and TRBJ1-2, with 7 nucleotides matching TRBD1. The CDR3 contains 17 residues. Trimming cost V 3 bases and J 4 bases; bases outside gene matches: 14. Germline CDR1 KGHSH, CDR2 LQKENI. The DNA of the CDR3 is TGTGCCAGCTCACCCACAACCGCGACAGGGCAAGCCTATGGCTACACCTTC. The encoded protein is CASSPTTATGQAYGYTF.

The CDR3 region is CASNQRGGETQYF. In DNA, the CDR3 is TGTGCCAGTAATCAGCGGGGAGGGGAGACCCAGTACTTC. The gene calls are TRBV19 and TRBJ2-5; 7 nucleotides agree with TRBD2. This CDR3 is built from 13 residues. Per the germline V gene, CDR1 is LNHDA and CDR2 is SQIVND (reference sequence). Losses at the gene ends were 7 bases for V and 5 bases for J; bases not matched to a gene: 7.

The chain employs TRBV25-1 and TRBJ1-2; 7 bases are shared with TRBD1. This CDR3 is built from 15 residues. V lost 0 bases to trimming and J lost 3 bases; unmatched junction nucleotides: 4. Per germline, CDR1 MGHDK and CDR2 SYGVNS. The DNA of the CDR3 is TGTGCCAGCAGTGAATATTCCAGGGGGGACTATGGCTACACCTTC. Its protein product is CASSEYSRGDYGYTF.

This sequence joins TRBV27 and TRBJ1-1; 9 bases match TRBD1. The CDR3 is 15 residues long. J gave up 6 bases and V 3 bases, and 8 bases lay outside the gene matches. In germline, CDR1 is MNHEY, CDR2 SMNVEV (reference sequence). The CDR3 sequence is CASSFGTGRESEAFF. The CDR3 nucleotides are TGTGCCAGCAGTTTTGGGACAGGGCGTGAGTCTGAAGCTTTCTTT.

V gene TRBV6-2 or TRBV6-3 combines with J gene TRBJ2-7; TRBD2 matches at 8 bases. V lost 7 bases and J lost 6; bases outside the gene matches: 23. The CDR3 covers 18 residues. From germline, CDR1 is MNHEY and CDR2 SVGEGT. The CDR3 loop reads CASTPGLAFSPFLREQYF. CDR3 DNA sequence: TGTGCCAGCACCCCAGGACTAGCCTTCTCTCCCTTCCTACGCGAGCAGTACTTC.

This clone was observed a single time. V gene TRBV9 combines with J gene TRBJ2-5, with TRBD2 matching over 10 bases. This CDR3 is built from 17 residues. The V gene end was trimmed by 0 bases and the J gene end by 2 bases; junction bases not matched to a gene: 7. Germline V gene data show CDR1 as SGDLS and CDR2 as YYNGEE. As DNA, the CDR3 is TGTGCCAGCAGCGTAGCCGGAGTAGCGGGGGGACAAGAGACCCAGTACTTC. Encoded protein: CASSVAGVAGGQETQYF.

This rearrangement joins TRBV30 to TRBJ1-2; TRBD1 is a possible D gene (5 bases). The germline gives CDR1 GTSNPN, CDR2 SVGIG (reference sequence). Trimming stripped 4 bases from V and 1 base from J, with 10 bases between. There are 13 residues in the CDR3. The CDR3 loop reads CAWTFRVNYGYTF. The CDR3 DNA reads as TGTGCCTGGACCTTCAGGGTTAACTATGGCTACACCTTC.

The chain recombines TRBV11-2 with TRBJ1-2; no definite D call. Germline CDR1 is SGHAT and CDR2 is FQNNGV. CDR3 length: 14 amino acids. V shed 2 bases and J shed 2 bases, with 9 bases lying between them. CDR3 DNA sequence: TGTGCCAGCAGCTTACGTCAGTTAAACTATGGCTACACCTTC. Encoded protein: CASSLRQLNYGYTF.

The V gene is TRBV3-1 (or the pseudogene TRBV3-2), the J gene TRBJ2-1; D perhaps matches TRBD2 (5 bases). The CDR3 totals 14 residues. V was cut by 5 bases and J by 9 bases, with 17 bases left in between. Germline CDR1 LGHDT, CDR2 YNNKEL (reference sequence). CDR3 sequence reads: CASSGGPPGSEQFF. The CDR3 coding sequence is TGTGCCAGCAGCGGCGGGCCCCCTGGGAGTGAGCAGTTCTTC.

This chain links TRBV5-5 with TRBJ1-2, with 7 nucleotides matching TRBD1. Unmatched junction bases numbered 9, after V lost 3 bases and J lost 1 base. Germline V lookup: CDR1 SGHKS, CDR2 YYEKEE (reference sequence). This CDR3 is built from 16 residues. In DNA, the CDR3 is TGTGCCAGCAGCTCCTTGGGGACAGTCATTAACTATGGCTACACCTTC. Translating gives CASSSLGTVINYGYTF.

The chain employs TRBV10-3 and TRBJ1-2, with 9 bases fitting TRBD1. This CDR3 has 15 residues. V dropped 4 bases and J dropped 8; count of bases not matched to a gene: 11. Germline values: CDR1 ENHRY, CDR2 SYGVKD. CDR3 protein: CAISAGQGLDGGYTF. The CDR3 DNA is TGTGCCATCAGTGCGGGACAGGGCTTAGATGGCGGCTACACCTTC.

The chain recombines TRBV28 with TRBJ2-1; a possible D gene is TRBD2 (6 bases). CDR3 size: 14 residues. Germline CDR1 MDHEN, CDR2 SYDVKM. V lost 7 bases, J lost 0 bases, and 10 bases lay in between. The CDR3 coding sequence is TGTGCCAGCATCCCGACTAGCTCCTACAATGAGCAGTTCTTC. Protein product: CASIPTSSYNEQFF.

The gene calls are TRBV4-3 and TRBJ1-4; TRBD1 is a possible D gene (5 bases). Trimming left V 0 bases short and J 5 bases short, with 10 bases between. The CDR3 has 15 amino acids. From germline, CDR1 is LGHNA and CDR2 YSLEER. Written as DNA, the CDR3 is TGCGCCAGCAGCCAAGACGACAGACAGAATGAAAAACTGTTTTTT. Amino acids: CASSQDDRQNEKLFF.

About this clone: Its ends do not fully match the called genes, so a read error is possible. CDR3 DNA: TGTGCCAGCAGTGACCCTACACAGGGCCCTAAAGAAAAACTGTTTTTT. As protein: CASSDPTQGPKEKLFF. V usage is TRBV25-1 and J usage is TRBJ1-4; TRBD1 is a possible D gene (6 bases). Germline V gene data show CDR1 as MGHDK and CDR2 as SYGVNS. The CDR3 length is 16 residues.

The V and J genes are TRBV27 and TRBJ1-1; D is undetermined. The length of the CDR3 is 14 residues. V dropped 1 base and J dropped 1 base, with 7 bases sitting between them. CDR1 MNHEY and CDR2 SMNVEV come from the germline V gene (reference sequence). The CDR3 DNA is TGTGCCAGCAGTTTATTACGGGGGAACACTGAAGCTTTCTTT. Translation: CASSLLRGNTEAFF.

The V and J genes are TRBV4-3 and TRBJ1-4, with D possibly TRBD1 on 6 matching bases. Per the germline V gene, CDR1 is LGHNA and CDR2 is YSLEER. The CDR3 has 15 residues. V was cut by 4 bases and J by 1 base, with 10 bases left in between. CDR3 region: CASSPYRETNEKLFF. The CDR3 nucleotides are TGCGCCAGCAGCCCCTACAGGGAAACTAATGAAAAACTGTTTTTT.

The rearrangement links TRBV6-2 or TRBV6-3 to TRBJ2-7; TRBD2 might be the D (6 bases). Germline CDR1 MNHEY, CDR2 SVGEGT. V lost 3 bases and J 3 bases, leaving 24 bases between the germline ends. The CDR3 totals 18 residues. The CDR3 spells CASSYFGEVGGNYYEQYF. CDR3 in DNA: TGTGCCAGCAGTTATTTCGGGGAGGTTGGCGGGAATTACTACGAGCAGTACTTC.

This chain connects TRBV19 to TRBJ2-2, with TRBD1 identical over 10 bases. Germline V gives CDR1 LNHDA, CDR2 SQIVND (reference sequence). V dropped 10 bases and J dropped 1; count of bases not matched to a gene: 3. This CDR3 has 14 amino acids. The CDR3 is CATRDRGNTGELFF. The CDR3, as DNA: TGTGCCACCCGGGACAGGGGGAACACCGGGGAGCTGTTTTTT.